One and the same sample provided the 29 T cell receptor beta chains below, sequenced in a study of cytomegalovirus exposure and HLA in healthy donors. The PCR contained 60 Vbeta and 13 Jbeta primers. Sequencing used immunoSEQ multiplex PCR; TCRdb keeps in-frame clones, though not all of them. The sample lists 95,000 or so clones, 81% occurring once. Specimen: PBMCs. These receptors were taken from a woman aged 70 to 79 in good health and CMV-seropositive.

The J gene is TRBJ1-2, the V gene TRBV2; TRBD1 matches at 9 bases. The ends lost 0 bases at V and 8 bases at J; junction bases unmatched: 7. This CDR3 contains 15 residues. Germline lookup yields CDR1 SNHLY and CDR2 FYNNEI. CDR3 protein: CASSEALHRGPGYTF. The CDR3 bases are TGTGCCAGCAGTGAAGCGCTTCACAGGGGGCCCGGCTACACCTTC.

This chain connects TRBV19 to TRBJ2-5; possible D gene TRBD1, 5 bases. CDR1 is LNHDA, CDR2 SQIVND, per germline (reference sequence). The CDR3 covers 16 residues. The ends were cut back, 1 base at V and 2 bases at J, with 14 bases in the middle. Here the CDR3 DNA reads TGTGCCAGTAGTATAGGTCTCCCAGCAGGGCAAGAGACCCAGTACTTC. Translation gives CASSIGLPAGQETQYF.

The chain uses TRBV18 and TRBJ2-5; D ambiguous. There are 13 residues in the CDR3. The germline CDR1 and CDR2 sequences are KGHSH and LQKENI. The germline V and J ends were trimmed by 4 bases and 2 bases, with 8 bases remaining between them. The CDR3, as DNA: TGTGCCAGCTCACTTCGTACACAAGAGACCCAGTACTTC. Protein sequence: CASSLRTQETQYF.

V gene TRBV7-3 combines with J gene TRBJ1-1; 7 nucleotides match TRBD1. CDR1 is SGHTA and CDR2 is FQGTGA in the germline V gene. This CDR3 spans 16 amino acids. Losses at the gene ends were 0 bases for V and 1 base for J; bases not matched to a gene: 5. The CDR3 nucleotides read TGTGCCAGCAGCTTAACAGGGGGCGCGGGGAACACTGAAGCTTTCTTT. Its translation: CASSLTGGAGNTEAFF. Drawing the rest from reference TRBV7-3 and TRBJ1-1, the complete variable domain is GAGVSQTPSNKVTEKGKYVELRCDPISGHTALYWYRQSLGQGPEFLIYFQGTGAADDSGLPNDRFFAVRPEGSVSTLKIQRTERGDSAVYLCASSLTGGAGNTEAFFGQGTRLTVV.

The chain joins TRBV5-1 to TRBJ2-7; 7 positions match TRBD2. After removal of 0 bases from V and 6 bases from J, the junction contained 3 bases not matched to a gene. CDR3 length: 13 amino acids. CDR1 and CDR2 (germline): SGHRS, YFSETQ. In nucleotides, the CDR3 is TGCGCCAGCAGCTTGGCCTGGGGGGGCGAGCAGTACTTC. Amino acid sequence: CASSLAWGGEQYF.

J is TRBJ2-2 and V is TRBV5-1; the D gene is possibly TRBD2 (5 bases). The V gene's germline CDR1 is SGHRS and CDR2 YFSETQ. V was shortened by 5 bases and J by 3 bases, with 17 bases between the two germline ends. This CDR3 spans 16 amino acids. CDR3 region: CASSGLAGLDTGELFF. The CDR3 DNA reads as TGCGCCAGCAGTGGTTTGGCGGGCTTGGACACCGGGGAGCTGTTTTTT.

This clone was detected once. Here the CDR3 reads CASSLRTGGWGTEAFF. The DNA of the CDR3 is TGTGCCAGCAGCTTAAGGACAGGGGGCTGGGGCACTGAAGCTTTCTTT. V gene TRBV7-9 combines with J gene TRBJ1-1; 11 positions match TRBD1. This CDR3 spans 16 amino acids. The germline V gene has CDR1 SEHNR and CDR2 FQNEAQ (reference sequence). The ends lost 2 bases at V and 4 bases at J; junction bases unmatched: 6.

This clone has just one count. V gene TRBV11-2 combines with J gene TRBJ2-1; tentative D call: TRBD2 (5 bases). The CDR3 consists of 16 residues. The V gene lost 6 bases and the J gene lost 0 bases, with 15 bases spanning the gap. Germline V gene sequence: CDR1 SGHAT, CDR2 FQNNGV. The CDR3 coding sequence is TGTGCCAGCAGTTTAAGGACTCTGAGCTCCTACAATGAGCAGTTCTTC. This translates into CASSLRTLSSYNEQFF.

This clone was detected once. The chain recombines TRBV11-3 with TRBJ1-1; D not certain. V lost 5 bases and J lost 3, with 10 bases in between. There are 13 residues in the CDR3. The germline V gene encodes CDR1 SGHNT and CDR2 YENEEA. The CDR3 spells CASSHEEYTEAFF. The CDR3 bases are TGTGCCAGCAGCCACGAGGAGTACACTGAAGCTTTCTTT.

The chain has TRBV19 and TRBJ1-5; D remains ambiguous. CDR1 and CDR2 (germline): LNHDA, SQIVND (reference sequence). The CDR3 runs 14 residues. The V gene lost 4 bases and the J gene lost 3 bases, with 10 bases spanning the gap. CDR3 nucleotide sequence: TGTGCCAGTAGTACGGGTATATTCAATCAGCCCCAGCATTTT. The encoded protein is CASSTGIFNQPQHF.

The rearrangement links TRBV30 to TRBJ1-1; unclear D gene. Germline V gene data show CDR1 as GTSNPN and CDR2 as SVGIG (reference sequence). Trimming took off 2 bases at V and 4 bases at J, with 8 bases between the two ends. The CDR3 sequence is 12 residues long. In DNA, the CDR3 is TGTGCCTGGAGTCGGCGGGGCACTGAAGCTTTCTTT. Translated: CAWSRRGTEAFF.

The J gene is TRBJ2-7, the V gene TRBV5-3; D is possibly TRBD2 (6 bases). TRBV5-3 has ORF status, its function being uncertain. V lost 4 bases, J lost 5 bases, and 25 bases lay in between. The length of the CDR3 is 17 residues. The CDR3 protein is CARSPLPGLEGRHEQYF. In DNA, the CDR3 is TGTGCCAGAAGCCCGCTGCCCGGGTTGGAGGGCCGACACGAGCAGTACTTC.

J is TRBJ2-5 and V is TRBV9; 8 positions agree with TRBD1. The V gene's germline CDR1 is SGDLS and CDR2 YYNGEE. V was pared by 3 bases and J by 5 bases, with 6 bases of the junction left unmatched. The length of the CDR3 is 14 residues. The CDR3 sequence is CASSARQGSETQYF. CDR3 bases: TGTGCCAGCAGCGCCAGACAGGGGTCGGAGACCCAGTACTTC.

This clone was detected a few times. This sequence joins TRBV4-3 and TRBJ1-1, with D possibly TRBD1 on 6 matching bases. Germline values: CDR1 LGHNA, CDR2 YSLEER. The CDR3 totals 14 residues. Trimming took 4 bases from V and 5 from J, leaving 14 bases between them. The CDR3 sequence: CASSPQGWSTEAFF. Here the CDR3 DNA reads TGCGCCAGCAGCCCACAGGGTTGGAGTACTGAAGCTTTCTTT.

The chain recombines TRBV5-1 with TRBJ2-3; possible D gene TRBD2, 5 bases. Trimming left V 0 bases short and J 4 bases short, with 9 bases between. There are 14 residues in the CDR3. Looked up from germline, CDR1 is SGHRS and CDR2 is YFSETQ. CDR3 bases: TGCGCCAGCAGCTTGGGCGGTAGCGCAGATACGCAGTATTTT. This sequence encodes CASSLGGSADTQYF.

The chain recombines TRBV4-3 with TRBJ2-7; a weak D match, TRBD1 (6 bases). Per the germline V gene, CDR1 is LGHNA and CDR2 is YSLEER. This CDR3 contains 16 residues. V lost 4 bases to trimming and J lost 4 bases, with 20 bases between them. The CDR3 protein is CASSRDRDTPGYEQYF. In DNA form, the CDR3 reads TGCGCCAGCAGCCGAGACCGGGACACCCCGGGGTACGAGCAGTACTTC.

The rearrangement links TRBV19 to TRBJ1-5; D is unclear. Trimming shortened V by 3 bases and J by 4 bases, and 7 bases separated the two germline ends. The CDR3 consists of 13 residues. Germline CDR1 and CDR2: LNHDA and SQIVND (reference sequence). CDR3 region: CASSIPGNQPQHF. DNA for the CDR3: TGTGCCAGTAGTATTCCCGGTAATCAGCCCCAGCATTTT.

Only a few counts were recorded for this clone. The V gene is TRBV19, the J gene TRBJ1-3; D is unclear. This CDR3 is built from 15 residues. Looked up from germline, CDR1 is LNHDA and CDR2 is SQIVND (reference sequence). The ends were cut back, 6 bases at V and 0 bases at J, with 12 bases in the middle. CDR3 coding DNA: TGTGCCAGTAGAACCGCGGGGTTCTCTGGAAACACCATATATTTT. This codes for CASRTAGFSGNTIYF.

CDR3 bases: TGTGCCAGCAGCCCGAAGGCGGGAGTAAGAAACAATGAGCAGTTCTTC. Its protein is CASSPKAGVRNNEQFF. The chain joins TRBV11-3 to TRBJ2-1; 7 bases agree with TRBD2. The CDR3 length is 16 residues. Trimming removed 5 bases from V and 5 bases from J; junction bases left unmatched: 12. From germline, CDR1 is SGHNT and CDR2 YENEEA.

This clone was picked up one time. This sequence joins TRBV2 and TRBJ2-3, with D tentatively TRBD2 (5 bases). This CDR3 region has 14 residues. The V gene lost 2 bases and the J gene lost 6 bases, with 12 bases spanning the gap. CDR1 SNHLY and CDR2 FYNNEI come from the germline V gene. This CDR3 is CASSEQSRGDTQYF. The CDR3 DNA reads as TGTGCCAGCAGTGAACAGTCCCGCGGGGATACGCAGTATTTT. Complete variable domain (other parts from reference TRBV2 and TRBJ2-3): EPEVTQTPSHQVTQMGQEVILRCVPISNHLYFYWYRQILGQKVEFLVSFYNNEISEKSEIFDDQFSVERPDGSNFTLKIRSTKLEDSAMYFCASSEQSRGDTQYFGPGTRLTVL.

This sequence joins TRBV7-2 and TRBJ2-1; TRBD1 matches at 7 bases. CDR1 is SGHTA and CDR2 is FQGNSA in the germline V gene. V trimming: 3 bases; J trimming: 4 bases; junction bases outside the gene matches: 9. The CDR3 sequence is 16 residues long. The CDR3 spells CASSLTGPRLYNEQFF. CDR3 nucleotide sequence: TGTGCCAGCAGCTTGACAGGGCCCAGATTATACAATGAGCAGTTCTTC.

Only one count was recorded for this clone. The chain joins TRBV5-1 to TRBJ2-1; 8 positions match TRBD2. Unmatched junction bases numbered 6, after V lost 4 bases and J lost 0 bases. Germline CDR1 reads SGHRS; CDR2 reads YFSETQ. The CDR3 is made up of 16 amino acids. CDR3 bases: TGCGCCAGCAGCCCAACGGGGGGGAGCTCCTACAATGAGCAGTTCTTC. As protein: CASSPTGGSSYNEQFF.

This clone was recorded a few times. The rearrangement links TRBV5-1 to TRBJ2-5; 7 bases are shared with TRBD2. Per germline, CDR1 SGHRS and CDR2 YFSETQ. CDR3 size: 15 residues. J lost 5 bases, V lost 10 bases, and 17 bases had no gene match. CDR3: CAPQVVCGSGETQYF. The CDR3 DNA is TGCGCCCCCCAGGTGGTTTGCGGGAGCGGGGAGACCCAGTACTTC.

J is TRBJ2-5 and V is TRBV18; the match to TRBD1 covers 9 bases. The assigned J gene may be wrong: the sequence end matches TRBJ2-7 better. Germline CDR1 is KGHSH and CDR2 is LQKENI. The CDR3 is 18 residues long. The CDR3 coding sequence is TGTGCCAGCTCACCAGTCCCGGGACAGGGCCCCAGCTCCTACGAGCAGTACTTC. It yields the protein CASSPVPGQGPSSYEQYF.

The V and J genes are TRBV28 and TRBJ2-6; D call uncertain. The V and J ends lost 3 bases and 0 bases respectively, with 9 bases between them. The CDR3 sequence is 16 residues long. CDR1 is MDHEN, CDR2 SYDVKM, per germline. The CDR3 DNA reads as TGTGCCAGCAGTTTTCTGGTACTCTCTGGGGCCAACGTCCTGACTTTC. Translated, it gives CASSFLVLSGANVLTF. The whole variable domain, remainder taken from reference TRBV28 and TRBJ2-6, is DVKVTQSSRYLVKRTGEKVFLECVQDMDHENMFWYRQDPGLGLRLIYFSYDVKMKEKGDIPEGYSVSREKKERFSLILESASTNQTSMYLCASSFLVLSGANVLTFGAGSRLTVL.

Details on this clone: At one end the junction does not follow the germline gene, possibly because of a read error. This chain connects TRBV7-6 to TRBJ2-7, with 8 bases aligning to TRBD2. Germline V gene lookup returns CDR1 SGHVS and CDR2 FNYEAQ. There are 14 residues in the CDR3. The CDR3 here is CASSLAGRVGEQYF. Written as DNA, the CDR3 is TGTGCCAGCAGCCTAGCGGGCAGGGTGGGAGAGCAGTACTTC. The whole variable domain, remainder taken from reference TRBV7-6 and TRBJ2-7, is GAGVSQSPRYKVTKRGQDVALRCDPISGHVSLYWYRQALGQGPEFLTYFNYEAQQDKSGLPNDRFSAERPEGSISTLTIQRTEQRDSAMYRCASSLAGRVGEQYFGPGTRLTVT.

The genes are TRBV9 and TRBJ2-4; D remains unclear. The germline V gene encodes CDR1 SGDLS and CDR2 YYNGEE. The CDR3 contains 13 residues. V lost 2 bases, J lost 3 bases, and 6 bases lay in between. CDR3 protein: CASSVTDKNIQYF. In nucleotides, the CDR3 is TGTGCCAGCAGCGTTACAGACAAAAACATTCAGTACTTC.

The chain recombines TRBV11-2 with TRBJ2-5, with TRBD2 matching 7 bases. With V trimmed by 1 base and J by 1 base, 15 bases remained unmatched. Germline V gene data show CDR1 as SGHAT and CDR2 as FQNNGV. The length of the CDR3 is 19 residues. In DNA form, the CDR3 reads TGTGCCAGCAGCTTAGTTATTGGGCCGGGCCGGGGGGTCCAAGAGACCCAGTACTTC. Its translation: CASSLVIGPGRGVQETQYF.

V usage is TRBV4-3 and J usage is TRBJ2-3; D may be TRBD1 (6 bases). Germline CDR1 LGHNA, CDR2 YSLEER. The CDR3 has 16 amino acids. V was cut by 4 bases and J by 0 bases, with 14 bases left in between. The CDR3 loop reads CASSRSDRPSTDTQYF. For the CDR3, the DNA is TGCGCCAGCAGCCGATCGGACAGACCTAGCACAGATACGCAGTATTTT.